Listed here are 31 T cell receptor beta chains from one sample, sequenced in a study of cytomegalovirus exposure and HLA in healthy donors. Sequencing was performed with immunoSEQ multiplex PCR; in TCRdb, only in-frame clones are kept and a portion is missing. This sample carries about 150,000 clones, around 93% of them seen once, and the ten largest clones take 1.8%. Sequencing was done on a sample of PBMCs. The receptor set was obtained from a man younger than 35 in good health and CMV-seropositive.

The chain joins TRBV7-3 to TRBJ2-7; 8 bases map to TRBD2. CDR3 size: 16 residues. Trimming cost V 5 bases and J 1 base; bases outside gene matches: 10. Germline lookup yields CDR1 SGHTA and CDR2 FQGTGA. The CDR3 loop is CASSPSVGRGSYEQYF. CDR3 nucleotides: TGTGCCAGCAGCCCCTCGGTCGGGAGGGGATCCTACGAGCAGTACTTC.

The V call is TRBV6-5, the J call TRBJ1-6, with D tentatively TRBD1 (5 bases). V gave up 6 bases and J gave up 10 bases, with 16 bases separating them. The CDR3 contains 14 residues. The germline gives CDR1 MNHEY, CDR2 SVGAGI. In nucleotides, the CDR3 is TGTGCCAGCAGACACAAACCAGGGATCTCACCCCTCCACTTT. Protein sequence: CASRHKPGISPLHF.

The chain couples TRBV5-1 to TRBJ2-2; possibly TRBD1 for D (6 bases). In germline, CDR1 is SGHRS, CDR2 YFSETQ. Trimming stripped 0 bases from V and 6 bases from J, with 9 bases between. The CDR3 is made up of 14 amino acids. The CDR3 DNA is TGCGCCAGCAGCTTGGCCCAGGGGTCCGGGGAGCTGTTTTTT. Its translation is CASSLAQGSGELFF.

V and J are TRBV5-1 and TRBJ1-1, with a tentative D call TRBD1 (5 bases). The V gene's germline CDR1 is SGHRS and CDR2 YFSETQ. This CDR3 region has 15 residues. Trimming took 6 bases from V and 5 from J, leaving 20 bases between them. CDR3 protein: CASTPYGGSDTEAFF. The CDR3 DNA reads TGCGCCAGCACCCCCTACGGGGGATCGGATACTGAAGCTTTCTTT. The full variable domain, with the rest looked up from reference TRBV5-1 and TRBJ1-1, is KAGVTQTPRYLIKTRGQQVTLSCSPISGHRSVSWYQQTPGQGLQFLFEYFSETQRNKGNFPGRFSGRQFSNSRSEMNVSTLELGDSALYLCASTPYGGSDTEAFFGQGTRLTVV.

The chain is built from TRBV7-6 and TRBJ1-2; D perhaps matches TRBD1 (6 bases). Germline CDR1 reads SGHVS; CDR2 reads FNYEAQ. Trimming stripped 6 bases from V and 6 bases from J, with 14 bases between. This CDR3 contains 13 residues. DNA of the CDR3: TGTGCCAGCAGTCCCAACCCAGGGGATGGCTACACCTTC. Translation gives CASSPNPGDGYTF. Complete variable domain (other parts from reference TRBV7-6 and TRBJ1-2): GAGVSQSPRYKVTKRGQDVALRCDPISGHVSLYWYRQALGQGPEFLTYFNYEAQQDKSGLPNDRFSAERPEGSISTLTIQRTEQRDSAMYRCASSPNPGDGYTFGSGTRLTVV.

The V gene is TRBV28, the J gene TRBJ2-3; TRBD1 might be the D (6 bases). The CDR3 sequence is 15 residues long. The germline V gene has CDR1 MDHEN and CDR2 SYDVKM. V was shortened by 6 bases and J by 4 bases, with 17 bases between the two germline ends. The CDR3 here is CASRSGTNGADTQYF. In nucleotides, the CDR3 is TGTGCCAGCAGGTCCGGGACAAACGGGGCAGATACGCAGTATTTT.

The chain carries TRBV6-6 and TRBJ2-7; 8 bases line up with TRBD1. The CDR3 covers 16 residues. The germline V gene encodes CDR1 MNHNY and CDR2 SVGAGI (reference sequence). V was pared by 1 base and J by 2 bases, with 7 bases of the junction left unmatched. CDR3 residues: CASSYFGDRGTYEQYF. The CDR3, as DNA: TGTGCCAGCAGTTACTTCGGAGACAGGGGTACCTACGAGCAGTACTTC.

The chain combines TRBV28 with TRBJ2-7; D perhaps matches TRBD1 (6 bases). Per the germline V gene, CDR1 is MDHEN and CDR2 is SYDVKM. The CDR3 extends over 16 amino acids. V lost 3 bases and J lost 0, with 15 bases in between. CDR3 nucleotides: TGTGCCAGCAGTTTTTATGGGGGCGAAAGCTCCTACGAGCAGTACTTC. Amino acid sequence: CASSFYGGESSYEQYF.

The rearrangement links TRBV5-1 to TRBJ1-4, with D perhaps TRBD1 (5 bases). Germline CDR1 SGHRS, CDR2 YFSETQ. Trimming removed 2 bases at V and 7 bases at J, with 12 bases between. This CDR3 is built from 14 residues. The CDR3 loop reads CASSFGSGGEKLFF. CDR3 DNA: TGCGCCAGCAGCTTCGGGTCGGGGGGTGAAAAACTGTTTTTT.

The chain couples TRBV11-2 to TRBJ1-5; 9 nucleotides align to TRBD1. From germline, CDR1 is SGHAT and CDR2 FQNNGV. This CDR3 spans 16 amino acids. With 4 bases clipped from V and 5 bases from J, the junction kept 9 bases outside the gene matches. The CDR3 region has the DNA TGTGCCAGCAGCTCCCCGGGACAGGGCTACGATCAGCCCCAGCATTTT. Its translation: CASSSPGQGYDQPQHF.

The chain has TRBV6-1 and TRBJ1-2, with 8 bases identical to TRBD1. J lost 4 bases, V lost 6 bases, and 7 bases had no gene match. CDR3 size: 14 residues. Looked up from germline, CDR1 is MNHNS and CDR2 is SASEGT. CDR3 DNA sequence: TGTGCCAGCAGCCGGGACAGGCCCATCTATGGCTACACCTTC. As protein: CASSRDRPIYGYTF.

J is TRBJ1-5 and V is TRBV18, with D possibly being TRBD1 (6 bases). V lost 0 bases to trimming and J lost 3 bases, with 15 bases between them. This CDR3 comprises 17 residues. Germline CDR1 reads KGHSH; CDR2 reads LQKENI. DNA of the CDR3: TGTGCCAGCTCACCACCCTCGGGGGGCTATAACAATCAGCCCCAGCATTTT. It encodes CASSPPSGGYNNQPQHF.

The CDR3 sequence: CASSIGGGGTNEQYF. As DNA, the CDR3 is TGTGCCAGTAGTATAGGTGGAGGGGGCACCAACGAGCAGTACTTC. The genes are TRBV19 and TRBJ2-7; D perhaps matches TRBD1 (7 bases). The ends were cut back, 1 base at V and 5 bases at J, with 15 bases in the middle. Germline V lookup: CDR1 LNHDA, CDR2 SQIVND (reference sequence). The CDR3 spans 15 residues. The full variable domain, in which reference TRBV19 and TRBJ2-7 provide the parts outside the CDR3, is DGGITQSPKYLFRKEGQNVTLSCEQNLNHDAMYWYRQDPGQGLRLIYYSQIVNDFQKGDIAEGYSVSREKKESFPLTVTSAQKNPTAFYLCASSIGGGGTNEQYFGPGTRLTVT.

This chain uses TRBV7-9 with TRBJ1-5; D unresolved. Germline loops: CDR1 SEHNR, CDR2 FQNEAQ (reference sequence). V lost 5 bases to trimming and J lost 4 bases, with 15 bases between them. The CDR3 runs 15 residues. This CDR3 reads CASSQDREPNQPQHF. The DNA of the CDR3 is TGTGCCAGCAGCCAAGACCGGGAACCTAATCAGCCCCAGCATTTT.

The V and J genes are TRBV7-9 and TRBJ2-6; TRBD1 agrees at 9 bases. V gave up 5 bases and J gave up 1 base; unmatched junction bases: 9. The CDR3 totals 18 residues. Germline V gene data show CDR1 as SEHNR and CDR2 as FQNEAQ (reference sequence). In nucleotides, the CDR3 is TGTGCCAGCAGCCCTACCGGGACAGGGTCATCTGGGGCCAACGTCCTGACTTTC. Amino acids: CASSPTGTGSSGANVLTF.

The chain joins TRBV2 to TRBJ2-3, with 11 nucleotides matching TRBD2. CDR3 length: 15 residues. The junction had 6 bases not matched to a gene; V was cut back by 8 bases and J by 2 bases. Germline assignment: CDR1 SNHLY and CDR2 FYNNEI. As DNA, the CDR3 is TGTGCCAGCTCAACTAGCGGGAGTAACACAGATACGCAGTATTTT. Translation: CASSTSGSNTDTQYF.

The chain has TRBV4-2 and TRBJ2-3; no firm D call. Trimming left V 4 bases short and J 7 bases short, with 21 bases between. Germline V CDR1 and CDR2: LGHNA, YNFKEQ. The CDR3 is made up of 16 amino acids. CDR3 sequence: CASSLTTDTQLHTQYF. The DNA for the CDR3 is TGTGCCAGCAGCCTTACGACGGATACCCAACTACATACGCAGTATTTT.

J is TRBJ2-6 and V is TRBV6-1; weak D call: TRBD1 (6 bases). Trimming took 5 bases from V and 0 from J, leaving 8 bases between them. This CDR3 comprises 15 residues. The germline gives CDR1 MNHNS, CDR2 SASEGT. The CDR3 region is CASSTGLSGANVLTF. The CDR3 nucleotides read TGTGCCAGCAGTACAGGGCTCTCTGGGGCCAACGTCCTGACTTTC.

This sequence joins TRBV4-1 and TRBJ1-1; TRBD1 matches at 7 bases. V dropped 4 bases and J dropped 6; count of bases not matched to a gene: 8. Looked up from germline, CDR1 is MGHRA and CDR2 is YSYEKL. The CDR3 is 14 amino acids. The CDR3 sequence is CASSPRQGLSEAFF. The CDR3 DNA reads TGCGCCAGCAGCCCTAGACAGGGTCTCTCTGAAGCTTTCTTT.

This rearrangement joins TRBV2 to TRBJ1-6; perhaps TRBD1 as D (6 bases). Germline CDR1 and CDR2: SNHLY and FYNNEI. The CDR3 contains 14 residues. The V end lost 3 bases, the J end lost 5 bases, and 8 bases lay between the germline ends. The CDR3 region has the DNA TGTGCCAGCAGTGAGGCAGGGGATAATTCACCCCTCCACTTT. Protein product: CASSEAGDNSPLHF.

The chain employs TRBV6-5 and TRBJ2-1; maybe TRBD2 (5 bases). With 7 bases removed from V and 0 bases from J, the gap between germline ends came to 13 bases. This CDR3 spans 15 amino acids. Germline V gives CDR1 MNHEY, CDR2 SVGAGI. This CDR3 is CASNPSGSSYNEQFF. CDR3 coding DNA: TGTGCCAGCAACCCCTCGGGATCCTCCTACAATGAGCAGTTCTTC.

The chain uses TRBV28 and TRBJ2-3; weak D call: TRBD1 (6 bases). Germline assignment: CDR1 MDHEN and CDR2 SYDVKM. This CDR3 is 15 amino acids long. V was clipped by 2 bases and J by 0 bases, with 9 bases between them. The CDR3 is CASSLIQGSTDTQYF. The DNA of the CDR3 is TGTGCCAGCAGTTTAATACAGGGTAGCACAGATACGCAGTATTTT.

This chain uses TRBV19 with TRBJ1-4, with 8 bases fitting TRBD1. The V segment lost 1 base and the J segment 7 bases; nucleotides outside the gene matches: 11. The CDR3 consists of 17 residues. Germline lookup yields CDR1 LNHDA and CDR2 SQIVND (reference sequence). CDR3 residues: CASSIAPLDRGGEKLFF. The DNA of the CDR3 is TGTGCCAGTAGTATAGCCCCCCTCGACAGGGGAGGTGAAAAACTGTTTTTT.

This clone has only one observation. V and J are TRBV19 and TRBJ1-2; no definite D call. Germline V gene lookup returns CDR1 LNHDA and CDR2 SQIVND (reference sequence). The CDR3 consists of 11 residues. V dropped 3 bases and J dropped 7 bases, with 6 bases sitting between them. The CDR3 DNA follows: TGTGCCAGTAGTATCGGGTCTGGCTACACCTTC. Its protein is CASSIGSGYTF.

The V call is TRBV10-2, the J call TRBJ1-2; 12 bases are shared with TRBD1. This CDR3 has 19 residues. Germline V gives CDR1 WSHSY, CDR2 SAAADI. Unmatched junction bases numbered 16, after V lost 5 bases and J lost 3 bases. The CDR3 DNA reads TGCGCCAGCAGTAGCACTAAGTCCCGGGACAGGGGGCGTGACTATGGCTACACCTTC. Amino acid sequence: CASSSTKSRDRGRDYGYTF.

CDR3 in amino acids: CASSFTGGAYGYTF. The CDR3 nucleotides are TGTGCCAGCAGCTTTACAGGGGGCGCCTATGGCTACACCTTC. The chain links TRBV7-9 to TRBJ1-2; 9 bases are shared with TRBD1. The CDR3 length is 14 residues. Germline V gene sequence: CDR1 SEHNR, CDR2 FQNEAQ (reference sequence). Losses at the gene ends were 3 bases for V and 4 bases for J; bases not matched to a gene: 3.

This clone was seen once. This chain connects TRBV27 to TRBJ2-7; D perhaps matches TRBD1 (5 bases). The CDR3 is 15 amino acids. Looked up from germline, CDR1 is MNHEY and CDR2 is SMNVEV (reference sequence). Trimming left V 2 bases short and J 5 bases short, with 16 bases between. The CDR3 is CASSLIQGKLDEQYF. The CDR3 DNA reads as TGTGCCAGCAGTTTAATCCAGGGTAAGCTCGACGAGCAGTACTTC.

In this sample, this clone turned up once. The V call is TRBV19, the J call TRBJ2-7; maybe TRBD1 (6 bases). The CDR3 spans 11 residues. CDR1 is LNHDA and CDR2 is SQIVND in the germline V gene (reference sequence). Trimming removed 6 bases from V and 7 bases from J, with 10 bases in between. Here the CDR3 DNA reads TGTGCCAGTAGCTGGGGGCGTGAGCAGTACTTC. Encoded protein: CASSWGREQYF.

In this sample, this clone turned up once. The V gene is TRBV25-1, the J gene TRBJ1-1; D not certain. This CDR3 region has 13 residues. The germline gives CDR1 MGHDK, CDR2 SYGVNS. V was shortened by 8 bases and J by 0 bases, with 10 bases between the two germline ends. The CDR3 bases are TGTGCCAGCGGTAGTTCGGTGAACACTGAAGCTTTCTTT. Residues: CASGSSVNTEAFF.

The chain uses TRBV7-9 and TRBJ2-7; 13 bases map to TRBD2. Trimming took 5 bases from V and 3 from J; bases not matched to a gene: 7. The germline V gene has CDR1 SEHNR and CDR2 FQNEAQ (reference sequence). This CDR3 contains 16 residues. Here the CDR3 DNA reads TGTGCCAGCAGCATAGGGGGGACTAGCGGGAACTACGAGCAGTACTTC. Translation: CASSIGGTSGNYEQYF.

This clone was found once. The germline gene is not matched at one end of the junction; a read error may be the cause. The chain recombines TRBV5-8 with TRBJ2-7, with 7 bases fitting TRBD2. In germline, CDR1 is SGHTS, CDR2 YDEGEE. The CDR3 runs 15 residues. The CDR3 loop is CATSPGGGQIYEQYF. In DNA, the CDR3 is TGTGCCACCAGCCCGGGGGGAGGCCAAATCTACGAGCAGTACTTC. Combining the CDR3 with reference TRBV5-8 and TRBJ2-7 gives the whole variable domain EAGVTQSPTHLIKTRGQQATLRCSPISGHTSVYWYQQALGLGLQFLLWYDEGEERNRGNFPPRFSGRQFPNYSSELNVNALELEDSALYLCATSPGGGQIYEQYFGPGTRLTVT.